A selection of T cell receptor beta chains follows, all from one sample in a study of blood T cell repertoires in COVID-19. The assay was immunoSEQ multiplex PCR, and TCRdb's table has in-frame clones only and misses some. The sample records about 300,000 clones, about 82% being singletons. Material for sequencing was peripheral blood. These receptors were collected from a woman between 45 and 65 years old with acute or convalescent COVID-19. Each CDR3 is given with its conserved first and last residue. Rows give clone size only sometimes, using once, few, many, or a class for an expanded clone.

CDR3aa: CATRMTGEPNEQFF; abundance: NA; v_gene: TRBV24-1
CDR3aa: CASSWRGSGTSTDTQYF; abundance: NA; v_gene: TRBV7-2
CDR3aa: CASSLAAGLAGEYEQYF; abundance: NA; v_gene: TRBV5-1
CDR3aa: CASSAKGFENIQYF; abundance: NA; v_gene: TRBV3-1/TRBV3-2
CDR3aa: CASSFRLAGYTDTQYF; abundance: NA; v_gene: TRBV11-1
CDR3aa: CASRAGDKTYEQYF; abundance: NA; v_gene: TRBV28
CDR3aa: CASSSDRGGKSPLHF; abundance: NA; v_gene: TRBV7-8
CDR3aa: CASSLPPFSGSGNEQYF; abundance: NA; v_gene: TRBV7-2
CDR3aa: CAISVAQGYTGELFF; abundance: NA; v_gene: TRBV10-3
CDR3aa: CASSPDSLTDTQYF; abundance: NA; v_gene: TRBV18
CDR3aa: CASSLGRGNTIYF; abundance: NA; v_gene: TRBV5-1
CDR3aa: CASTPGFANSPLHF; abundance: NA; v_gene: TRBV6-6
CDR3aa: CASSLPSGRDQETQYF; abundance: NA; v_gene: TRBV5-1
CDR3aa: CASSLISRTGNTEAFF; abundance: NA; v_gene: TRBV28
CDR3aa: CASSDLGLAVIQETQYF; abundance: NA; v_gene: TRBV25-1
CDR3aa: CASSLGLAAGFTDTQYF; abundance: NA; v_gene: TRBV5-1
CDR3aa: CASSFGQGSNQPQHF; abundance: NA; v_gene: TRBV18
CDR3aa: CASSPNDRGDTEAFF; abundance: NA; v_gene: TRBV6-2/TRBV6-3
CDR3aa: CAISSNRGHNYGYTF; abundance: NA; v_gene: TRBV10-3
CDR3aa: CASAGLNTGELFF; abundance: NA; v_gene: TRBV28
CDR3aa: CASSLGGQVSDTF; abundance: NA; v_gene: TRBV5-4
CDR3aa: CAWMQGRAYEQYF; abundance: NA; v_gene: TRBV30
CDR3aa: CASSRDSHGYNEQFF; abundance: NA; v_gene: TRBV18
CDR3aa: CASSLGTAAAQYF; abundance: once; v_gene: TRBV12-3/TRBV12-4
CDR3aa: CASSLRGLAGGGTQYF; abundance: NA; v_gene: TRBV4-1
CDR3aa: CAWNVGVTGANVLTF; abundance: once; v_gene: TRBV30
CDR3aa: CASSLGGANTGELFF; abundance: NA; v_gene: TRBV7-2
CDR3aa: CASSLAGGAFF; abundance: NA; v_gene: TRBV28
CDR3aa: CASSGTGYGGELFF; abundance: NA; v_gene: TRBV25-1
CDR3aa: CASSWLPRISGANVLTF; abundance: NA; v_gene: TRBV6-2/TRBV6-3
CDR3aa: CASSLSRGGNTEAFF; abundance: NA; v_gene: TRBV27
CDR3aa: CSALQGELLHGYTF; abundance: NA; v_gene: TRBV29-1
CDR3aa: CASSISGSPSYEQYF; abundance: NA; v_gene: TRBV9
CDR3aa: CASSLARRFQGSTYEQYF; abundance: few; v_gene: TRBV7-8
CDR3aa: CASSPAGSGQPQHF; abundance: NA; v_gene: TRBV18
CDR3aa: CASSFPAGELFF; abundance: NA; v_gene: TRBV27
CDR3aa: CASITTSGRSTYNEQFF; abundance: few; v_gene: TRBV2
CDR3aa: CAWSVGDLDTGELFF; abundance: NA; v_gene: TRBV30
CDR3aa: CASSFPLHRDRGGYGYTF; abundance: NA; v_gene: TRBV7-2
CDR3aa: CASSLSLGFGTEAFF; abundance: NA; v_gene: TRBV27
CDR3aa: CASSSYLGQGGETQYF; abundance: NA; v_gene: TRBV6-5
CDR3aa: CAISESSGNSYEQYF; abundance: NA; v_gene: TRBV10-3
CDR3aa: CASRANRGLYSGANVLTF; abundance: NA; v_gene: TRBV28
CDR3aa: CASSQDRDRGEKLFF; abundance: NA; v_gene: TRBV4-1
CDR3aa: CASRPSGGWNNEQFF; abundance: NA; v_gene: TRBV2
CDR3aa: CASSVGQGARGNTIYF; abundance: NA; v_gene: TRBV9
CDR3aa: CASSSRVGGDYEQYF; abundance: NA; v_gene: TRBV5-1
CDR3aa: CASSTWTSGSYEQYF; abundance: NA; v_gene: TRBV28
CDR3aa: CAWSPGPGGSLDEQYF; abundance: NA; v_gene: TRBV30
CDR3aa: CASSPTGDLNTEAFF; abundance: NA; v_gene: TRBV5-1
CDR3aa: CAWSVLGHQPQHF; abundance: NA; v_gene: TRBV30
CDR3aa: CASRRTGGTGELFF; abundance: NA; v_gene: TRBV5-8
CDR3aa: CASSYSGQTGNTIYF; abundance: few; v_gene: TRBV6-5
CDR3aa: CATSREFAGRSYNSPLHF; abundance: NA; v_gene: TRBV15
CDR3aa: CASSLGDRVNYGYTF; abundance: NA; v_gene: TRBV27
CDR3aa: CASSWTSGRAVSYNEQFF; abundance: once; v_gene: TRBV28
CDR3aa: CASSDTGSKPQHF; abundance: NA; v_gene: TRBV12-3/TRBV12-4